Sequencing of this T cell receptor beta chain was carried out in a study of T cells in Graves' hyperthyroidism and ophthalmopathy. On the basis of clinical symptoms, serum thyroxine and TRAb, thyroid ultrasound and orbital computed tomography, diagnoses were made. TCR beta CDR3 regions were amplified from RNA. When the TCR CDR3 underwent first-round RT-PCR, the HTBI primer set was used. One entry per CDR3 protein results from TCRdb running MiXCR on the multiplex PCR reads. The sample has under 450,000 distinct CDR3 sequences, approximately 18% seen once; the top ten hold around 35%. The V gene's germline CDR1 is MDHEN and CDR2 SYDVKM. The CDR3 is 15 residues long. V gave up 5 bases and J gave up 0 bases, with 14 bases separating them. This clonotype was counted ten times or more.

The sequence was collected from a woman in her twenties or thirties with Graves' hyperthyroidism that later progressed to Graves' ophthalmopathy. Sequencing was performed on blood. V usage is TRBV28 and J usage is TRBJ2-7; tentative D call: TRBD2 (6 bases). CDR3 loop: CASSTPEGSSYEQYF. CDR3 in DNA: TGTGCCAGCAGTACTCCGGAGGGGAGCTCCTACGAGCAGTACTTC. The complete variable domain, with remaining parts taken from reference TRBV28 and TRBJ2-7, reads DVKVTQSSRYLVKRTGEKVFLECVQDMDHENMFWYRQDPGLGLRLIYFSYDVKMKEKGDIPEGYSVSREKKERFSLILESASTNQTSMYLCASSTPEGSSYEQYFGPGTRLTVT.